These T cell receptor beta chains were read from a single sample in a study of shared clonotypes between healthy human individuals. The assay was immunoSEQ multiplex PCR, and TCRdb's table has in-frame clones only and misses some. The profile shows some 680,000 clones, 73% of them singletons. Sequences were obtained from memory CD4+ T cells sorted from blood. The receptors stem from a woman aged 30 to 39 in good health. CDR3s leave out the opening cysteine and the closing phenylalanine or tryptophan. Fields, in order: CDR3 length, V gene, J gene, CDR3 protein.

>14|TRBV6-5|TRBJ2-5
ASSYRPGQGEETQY
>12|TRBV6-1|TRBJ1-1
ASSARGGNTEAF
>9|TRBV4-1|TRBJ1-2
ASSQTGGFT
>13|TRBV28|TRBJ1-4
ASSLGGASHEKLF
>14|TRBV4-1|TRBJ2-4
ASSQGLPLAKNIQY
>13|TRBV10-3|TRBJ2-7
AISEGTSGPYEQY
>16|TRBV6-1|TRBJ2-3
ASSEGWGSGTGTDTQY
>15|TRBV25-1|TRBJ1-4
ASSNNPGVSTNEKLF
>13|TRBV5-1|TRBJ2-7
ASSDRTGPLYEQY
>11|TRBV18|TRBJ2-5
ASSPSPQETQY
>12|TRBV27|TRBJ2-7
ASSFGTGPYEQY
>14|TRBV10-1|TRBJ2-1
ASSERQPSSYNEQF
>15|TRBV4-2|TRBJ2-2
ASSQDLRGRATGELF
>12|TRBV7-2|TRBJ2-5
ANLEAGAQETQY
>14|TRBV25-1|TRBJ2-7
ASSETSERAPYEQY
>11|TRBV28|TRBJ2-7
ASSLNRGGEQY
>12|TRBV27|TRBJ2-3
ASSSGLLTDTQY
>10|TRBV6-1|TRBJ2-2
ASRLQVGELF
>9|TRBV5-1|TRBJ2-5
ASSEEETQY
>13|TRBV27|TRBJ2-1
ASSRAGVSYNEQF
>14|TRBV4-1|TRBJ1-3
ASSQERGSSGNTIY
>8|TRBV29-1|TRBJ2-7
SVGGYEQY
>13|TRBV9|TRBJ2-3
ASSPGLAGGDTQY
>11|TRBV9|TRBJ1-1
ASGTGFATEAF
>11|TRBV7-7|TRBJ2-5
ASSLARAGSQY
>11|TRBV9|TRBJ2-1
ASSSGSYNEQF
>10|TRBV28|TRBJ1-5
ATGVNNQPQH
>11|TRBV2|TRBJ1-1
ASSKDRATEAF
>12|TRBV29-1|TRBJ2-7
SVVRQGERNEQY
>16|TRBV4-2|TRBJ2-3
ASSTWTSGGSSTDTQY
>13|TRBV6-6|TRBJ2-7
ASSSWGQEKYEQY
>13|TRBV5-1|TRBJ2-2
ASSPQTRVGGELF
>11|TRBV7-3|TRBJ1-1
ASSSQQGTEAF
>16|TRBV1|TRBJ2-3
TSSQSPEREGMTDTQY
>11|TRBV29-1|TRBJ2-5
SVDGLEQETQY
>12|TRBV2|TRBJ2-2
ASSRDRGHGELF
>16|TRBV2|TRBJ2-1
ASSETDPGESSYNEQF
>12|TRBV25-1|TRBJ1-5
ASSEGGEWQPQH
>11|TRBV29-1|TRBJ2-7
SAAGPSTYEQY
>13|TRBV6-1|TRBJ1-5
ASVTPGQGDQPQH
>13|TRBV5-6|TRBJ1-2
ASSPSPGFAIGYT
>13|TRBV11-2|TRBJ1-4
ASSLGVRKNEKLF
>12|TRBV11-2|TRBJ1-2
ASSSDRTNYGYT